One sample yielded the 28 T cell receptor beta chains listed below, sequenced in a study of CD8+CD57+ T cells in acquired aplastic anemia. The TCR beta profiling, which covered VDJ combination and CDR3 sequence, was carried out using genomic DNA as the template. MiXCR, applied by TCRdb to the reads, yields one record per CDR3 protein. The sample records a few hundred thousand distinct CDR3 sequences, approximately 60% being singletons. Sequenced sample: sorted CD4+, CD8+, or CD8+CD57+ T cells (not recorded which) from PBMCs. Source of these receptors: a human donor in good health.

This clonotype was observed many times. The chain carries TRBV2 and TRBJ2-1; TRBD2 matches at 13 bases. The CDR3 covers 15 residues. The germline V gene has CDR1 SNHLY and CDR2 FYNNEI. Trimming at V came to 4 bases and at J to 5 bases, leaving 2 bases not matched to a gene. CDR3 sequence (DNA): TGTGCCAGCAGTGGACTAGCGGGGGGCGACAATGAGCAGTTCTTC. Translating it yields CASSGLAGGDNEQFF.

V gene TRBV20-1 combines with J gene TRBJ2-7; tentative D call: TRBD1 (6 bases). Germline V gives CDR1 DFQATT, CDR2 SNEGSKA (reference sequence). V gave up 2 bases and J gave up 1 base, with 12 bases separating them. CDR3 length equals 14 residues. CDR3 loop: CSARSDSLSYEQYF. In nucleotides, the CDR3 is TGCAGTGCTAGATCGGACAGTTTATCCTACGAGCAGTACTTC.

The J gene is TRBJ1-2, the V gene TRBV20-1; the match to TRBD1 covers 9 bases. Unmatched junction bases numbered 12, after V lost 6 bases and J lost 7 bases. Germline CDR1 DFQATT, CDR2 SNEGSKA (reference sequence). CDR3 size: 14 residues. In DNA, the CDR3 is TGCAGTGCCCCTGGGGGGGGGGGACAGGGTGGCTACACCTTC. Translation gives CSAPGGGGQGGYTF.

A note on this clonotype: Here the CDR3 omits its conserved ending phenylalanine or tryptophan, so a read error is the likely source. This chain links TRBV7-9 with TRBJ1-5, with D perhaps TRBD1 (6 bases). Germline V gene lookup returns CDR1 SEHNR and CDR2 FQNEAQ (reference sequence). The CDR3 totals 18 residues. The CDR3 nucleotides are TGCGCCAGCAGCCAAATGGTACAGGGCCCTACTGGGAATCAGCCCCAGCATTTG. It encodes CASSQMVQGPTGNQPQHL.

This clonotype has only a few counts. V gene TRBV24-1 combines with J gene TRBJ2-1; no definite D call. Germline V gives CDR1 KGHDR, CDR2 SFDVKD. The CDR3 sequence is 11 residues long. V was cut by 4 bases and J by 7 bases, with 4 bases left in between. The CDR3 loop reads CATSDGNEQFF. CDR3 coding DNA: TGTGCCACCAGTGACGGGAATGAGCAGTTCTTC.

Ten or more counts support this clonotype. The chain joins TRBV9 to TRBJ1-4; possibly TRBD1 for D (6 bases). The CDR3 extends over 15 amino acids. The V end lost 0 bases, the J end lost 0 bases, and 6 bases lay between the germline ends. CDR1 and CDR2 (germline): SGDLS, YYNGEE. CDR3 amino acids: CASSVDRATNEKLFF. CDR3 bases: TGTGCCAGCAGCGTAGACAGGGCAACTAATGAAAAACTGTTTTTT.

This clonotype has a count of ten or more. The chain recombines TRBV7-9 with TRBJ2-7; D is uncertain. The CDR3 loop spans 14 amino acids. Trimming removed 5 bases at V and 0 bases at J, with 11 bases between. Germline CDR1 is SEHNR and CDR2 is FQNEAQ (reference sequence). The CDR3 is CASSPPGNSYEQYF. In DNA, the CDR3 is TGTGCCAGCAGCCCCCCGGGCAACTCCTACGAGCAGTACTTC.

The V and J genes are TRBV9 and TRBJ1-2; 7 bases line up with TRBD1. The J segment lost 7 bases and the V segment lost 4 bases, leaving 7 bases of the junction unmatched. Germline CDR1 and CDR2: SGDLS and YYNGEE. There are 13 residues in the CDR3. CDR3 sequence reads: CASSTTGASGYTF. In nucleotides, the CDR3 is TGTGCCAGCAGCACAACAGGGGCGAGTGGCTACACCTTC.

At least ten counts were recorded for this clonotype. The chain employs TRBV10-3 and TRBJ1-1, with no clear D. Germline loops: CDR1 ENHRY, CDR2 SYGVKD. V lost 2 bases, J lost 1 base, and 20 bases lay in between. The length of the CDR3 is 18 residues. CDR3 amino acids: CAISEPYQTRNTNTEAFF. CDR3 DNA sequence: TGTGCCATCAGTGAGCCCTACCAAACCCGCAATACGAACACTGAAGCTTTCTTT.

V is TRBV7-6 and J is TRBJ2-1; no reliable D call. Per the germline V gene, CDR1 is SGHVS and CDR2 is FNYEAQ. This CDR3 region has 10 residues. The V and J ends lost 8 bases and 10 bases respectively, with 9 bases between them. DNA of the CDR3: TGTGCCAGCTTAGAGTGCGAGCAGTTCTTC. This sequence encodes CASLECEQFF.

This clonotype was counted at least ten times. The chain uses TRBV20-1 and TRBJ2-5; D uncertain. The V gene's germline CDR1 is DFQATT and CDR2 SNEGSKA (reference sequence). V lost 0 bases and J 7 bases, leaving 12 bases between the germline ends. This CDR3 comprises 13 residues. CDR3 sequence reads: CSARDGDSGTQYF. DNA of the CDR3: TGCAGTGCTAGAGATGGCGACTCTGGGACCCAGTACTTC.

This clonotype was seen only once. The J gene is TRBJ2-1, the V gene TRBV10-3, with 14 bases matching TRBD2. Germline-derived CDR1 and CDR2 are ENHRY and SYGVKD. The CDR3 has 17 amino acids. J was trimmed by 3 bases and V by 6 bases; bases with no gene match: 7. For the CDR3, the DNA is TGTGCCATCAGGGGACTAGCGGGAGAACGGGGCTACAATGAGCAGTTCTTC. It codes for CAIRGLAGERGYNEQFF.

This clonotype has a handful of counts. The chain carries TRBV7-3 and TRBJ2-7; 14 bases are shared with TRBD2. Germline-derived CDR1 and CDR2 are SGHTA and FQGTGA. The CDR3 has 15 residues. V shed 5 bases and J 2 bases; nucleotides not matched to a gene: 2. The CDR3 DNA reads TGTGCCAGCAGCCAGGGACTAGCGGGGGCCTACGAGCAGTACTTC. The encoded protein is CASSQGLAGAYEQYF.

The V and J genes are TRBV24-1 and TRBJ2-6; D not certain. Germline loops: CDR1 KGHDR, CDR2 SFDVKD. V lost 3 bases to trimming and J lost 2 bases, with 10 bases between them. The CDR3 totals 16 residues. DNA for the CDR3: TGTGCCACCAGTGATAGCACAGCGCCTGGGGCCAACGTCCTGACTTTC. Protein sequence: CATSDSTAPGANVLTF.

The table lists this clonotype with a few counts. J is TRBJ2-5 and V is TRBV5-1; D ambiguous. The V end lost 0 bases, the J end lost 5 bases, and 14 bases lay between the germline ends. Germline V gene data show CDR1 as SGHRS and CDR2 as YFSETQ. The CDR3 spans 15 residues. The DNA for the CDR3 is TGCGCCAGCAGCTTGGAGGGCCAGACCCTGGAGACCCAGTACTTC. Translated: CASSLEGQTLETQYF. The complete variable domain, with remaining parts taken from reference TRBV5-1 and TRBJ2-5, reads KAGVTQTPRYLIKTRGQQVTLSCSPISGHRSVSWYQQTPGQGLQFLFEYFSETQRNKGNFPGRFSGRQFSNSRSEMNVSTLELGDSALYLCASSLEGQTLETQYFGPGTRLLVL.

A note on this clonotype: Possible read error: a much larger clone is one base away. V gene TRBV30 combines with J gene TRBJ2-1, with TRBD1 matching 8 bases. The CDR3 covers 13 residues. Germline V gene sequence: CDR1 GTSNPN, CDR2 SVGIG (reference sequence). CDR3 region: CAWSWTGNNGQFF. Written as DNA, the CDR3 is TGTGCCTGGAGCTGGACAGGGAACAATGGGCAGTTCTTC. Supplemented by reference TRBV30 and TRBJ2-1, the full variable domain reads SQTIHQWPATLVQPVGSPLSLECTVEGTSNPNLYWYRQAAGRGLQLLFYSVGIGQISSEVPQNLSASRPQDRQFILSSKKLLLSDSGFYLCAWSWTGNNGQFFGPGTRLTVL.

The rearrangement links TRBV2 to TRBJ1-4, with D perhaps TRBD1 (5 bases). Germline lookup yields CDR1 SNHLY and CDR2 FYNNEI. The V gene lost 3 bases and the J gene lost 4 bases, with 9 bases spanning the gap. This CDR3 is built from 14 residues. CDR3 protein: CASSEQGLNEKLFF. The CDR3, as DNA: TGTGCCAGCAGTGAGCAGGGCCTTAATGAAAAACTGTTTTTT.

The rearrangement joins TRBV2 to TRBJ2-3; D tentatively fits TRBD1 or TRBD2 (5 bases each). The germline V and J ends were trimmed by 5 bases and 2 bases, with 8 bases remaining between them. Per the germline V gene, CDR1 is SNHLY and CDR2 is FYNNEI. CDR3 length: 13 amino acids. CDR3 sequence: CASSRDVTDTQYF. The CDR3, as DNA: TGTGCCAGCAGTCGGGACGTCACAGATACGCAGTATTTT.

This clonotype showed up many times. CDR3 sequence: CASSDSGTTEAFF. CDR3 coding DNA: TGTGCCAGCAGTGACTCGGGAACCACTGAAGCTTTCTTT. The rearrangement joins TRBV6-4 to TRBJ1-1; D is uncertain. The CDR3 totals 13 residues. V gave up 0 bases and J gave up 4 bases, with 6 bases separating them. The germline CDR1 and CDR2 sequences are MRHNA and SNTAGT.

The CDR3 spells CATSRDGTGSAPLHF. The DNA for the CDR3 is TGTGCCACCAGCAGAGATGGGACGGGGTCGGCACCCCTCCACTTT. The J gene is TRBJ1-6, the V gene TRBV15, with D possibly matching TRBD1 (5 bases). The germline V gene has CDR1 LNHNV and CDR2 YYDKDF (reference sequence). Trimming removed 0 bases from V and 11 bases from J, with 14 bases in between. The CDR3 has 15 residues.

Comment on this clonotype: Compared with germline, one end of the junction differs, possibly owing to a read error. The V call is TRBV5-1, the J call TRBJ2-6; 7 bases fit TRBD1. From germline, CDR1 is SGHRS and CDR2 YFSETQ. This CDR3 spans 14 amino acids. The CDR3 spells CASRGGAGANVLTF. The CDR3 DNA is TGTGCCAGCAGAGGGGGCGCCGGGGCCAACGTCCTGACTTTC. The whole variable domain, filled in from reference TRBV5-1 and TRBJ2-6, reads KAGVTQTPRYLIKTRGQQVTLSCSPISGHRSVSWYQQTPGQGLQFLFEYFSETQRNKGNFPGRFSGRQFSNSRSEMNVSTLELGDSALYLCASRGGAGANVLTFGAGSRLTVL.

This chain joins TRBV2 and TRBJ1-4; no definite D call. Trimming pared 3 bases from V and 3 bases from J, leaving 8 bases between. CDR3 length: 14 amino acids. Germline V lookup: CDR1 SNHLY, CDR2 FYNNEI. The CDR3 sequence is CASSDGQPNEKLFF. In DNA form, the CDR3 reads TGTGCCAGCAGTGATGGGCAGCCTAATGAAAAACTGTTTTTT. Full variable domain (remainder filled in from reference TRBV2 and TRBJ1-4): EPEVTQTPSHQVTQMGQEVILRCVPISNHLYFYWYRQILGQKVEFLVSFYNNEISEKSEIFDDQFSVERPDGSNFTLKIRSTKLEDSAMYFCASSDGQPNEKLFFGSGTQLSVL.

This clonotype was seen ten or more times. The rearrangement joins TRBV30 to TRBJ2-7; TRBD1 matches at 9 bases. This CDR3 spans 13 amino acids. Germline loops: CDR1 GTSNPN, CDR2 SVGIG (reference sequence). Trimming cost V 2 bases and J 4 bases; bases outside gene matches: 3. The CDR3 region is CAWSRGTGYEQYF. In nucleotides, the CDR3 is TGTGCCTGGAGTAGAGGGACAGGGTACGAGCAGTACTTC.

The chain is built from TRBV2 and TRBJ1-1; no definite D call. The germline V and J ends were trimmed by 6 bases and 3 bases, with 14 bases remaining between them. Germline CDR1 SNHLY, CDR2 FYNNEI. This CDR3 has 14 amino acids. The CDR3 DNA follows: TGTGCCAGCAGGGTCGGCGGGCAGGACACTGAAGCTTTCTTT. Amino acids: CASRVGGQDTEAFF.

The V and J genes are TRBV7-9 and TRBJ2-3; possibly TRBD1 for D (8 bases). Trimming removed 5 bases from V and 3 bases from J, with 15 bases in between. The CDR3 runs to 15 residues. Germline CDR1 is SEHNR and CDR2 is FQNEAQ (reference sequence). The DNA for the CDR3 is TGTGCCAGCAGCAAACAGGGGGGAGGGACAGATACGCAGTATTTT. As protein: CASSKQGGGTDTQYF.

The sample holds a few counts of this clonotype. This chain links TRBV20-1 with TRBJ1-2; TRBD1 might be the D (5 bases). The CDR3 extends over 14 amino acids. Germline loops: CDR1 DFQATT, CDR2 SNEGSKA (reference sequence). The V and J ends lost 4 bases and 2 bases respectively, with 14 bases between them. The CDR3 coding sequence is TGCAGTGCTACCCCCATACAGGCCAACTATGGCTACACCTTC. Its protein is CSATPIQANYGYTF.

This sequence joins TRBV19 and TRBJ1-2; the match to TRBD1 covers 9 bases. This CDR3 spans 13 amino acids. The germline V gene encodes CDR1 LNHDA and CDR2 SQIVND (reference sequence). After removal of 8 bases from V and 4 bases from J, the junction contained 5 bases not matched to a gene. The DNA of the CDR3 is TGTGCCAGTCTGGGACAGGGCCCCTATGGCTACACCTTC. It specifies CASLGQGPYGYTF.

At least ten counts were recorded for this clonotype. The V gene is TRBV10-3, the J gene TRBJ2-7; 7 positions agree with TRBD2. Germline V gene lookup returns CDR1 ENHRY and CDR2 SYGVKD. The CDR3 runs to 14 residues. Trimming cost V 5 bases and J 2 bases; bases outside gene matches: 6. CDR3 nucleotides: TGTGCCATCAGTCCTCCGGGACTACCCTACGAGCAGTACTTC. Encoded protein: CAISPPGLPYEQYF.